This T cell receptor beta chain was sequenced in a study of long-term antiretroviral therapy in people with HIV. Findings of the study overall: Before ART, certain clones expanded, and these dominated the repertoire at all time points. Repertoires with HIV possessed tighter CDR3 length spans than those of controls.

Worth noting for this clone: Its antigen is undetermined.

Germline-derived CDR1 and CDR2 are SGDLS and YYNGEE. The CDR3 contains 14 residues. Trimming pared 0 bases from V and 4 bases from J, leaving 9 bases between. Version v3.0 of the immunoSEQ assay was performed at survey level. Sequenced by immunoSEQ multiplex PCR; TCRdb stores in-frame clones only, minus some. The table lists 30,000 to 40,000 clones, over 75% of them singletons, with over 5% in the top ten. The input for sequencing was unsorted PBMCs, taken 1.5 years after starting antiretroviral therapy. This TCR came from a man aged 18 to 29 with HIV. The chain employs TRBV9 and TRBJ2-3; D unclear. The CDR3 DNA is TGTGCCAGCAGCGTAGCCCCAGTTCCAGATACGCAGTATTTT. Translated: CASSVAPVPDTQYF. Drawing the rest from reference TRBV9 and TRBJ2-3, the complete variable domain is DSGVTQTPKHLITATGQRVTLRCSPRSGDLSVYWYQQSLDQGLQFLIQYYNGEERAKGNILERFSAQQFPDLHSELNLSSLELGDSALYFCASSVAPVPDTQYFGPGTRLTVL.